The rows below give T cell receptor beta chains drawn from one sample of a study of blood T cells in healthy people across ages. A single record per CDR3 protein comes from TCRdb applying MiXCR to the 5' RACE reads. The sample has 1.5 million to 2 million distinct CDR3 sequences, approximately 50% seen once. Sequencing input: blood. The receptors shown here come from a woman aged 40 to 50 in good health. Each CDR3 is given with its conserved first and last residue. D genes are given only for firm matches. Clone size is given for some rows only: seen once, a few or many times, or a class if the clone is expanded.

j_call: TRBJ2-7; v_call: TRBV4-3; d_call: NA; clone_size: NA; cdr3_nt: TGCGCCAGCAGCCAAGCTCGAGGGATGGACGAGCAGTACTTC; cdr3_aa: CASSQARGMDEQYF
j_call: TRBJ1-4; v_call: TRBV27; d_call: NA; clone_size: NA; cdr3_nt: TGTGCCAGCAGTTTATCCTCGACAGTTAATGAAAAACTGTTTTTT; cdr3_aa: CASSLSSTVNEKLFF
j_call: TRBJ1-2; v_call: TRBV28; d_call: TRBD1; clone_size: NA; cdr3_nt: TGTGCCAGCAGCCCATGGGACAGGGCGAGTGGCTACACCTTC; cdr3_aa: CASSPWDRASGYTF
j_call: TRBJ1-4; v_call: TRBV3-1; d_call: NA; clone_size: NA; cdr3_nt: TGTGCCAGCAGTCGGAAGACCCTGAAGGGTGAAAAACTGTTTTTT; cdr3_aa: CASSRKTLKGEKLFF
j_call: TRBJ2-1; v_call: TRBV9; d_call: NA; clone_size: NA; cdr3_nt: TGTGCCAGCAGCTTCCAGGTGGCAGGCGCCTACAATGAGCAGTTCTTC; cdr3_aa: CASSFQVAGAYNEQFF
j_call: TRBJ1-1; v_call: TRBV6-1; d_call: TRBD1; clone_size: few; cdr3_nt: TGTGCCAGCAGGGATAGGACAGGGGGGAACACTGAAGCTTTCTTT; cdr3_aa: CASRDRTGGNTEAFF
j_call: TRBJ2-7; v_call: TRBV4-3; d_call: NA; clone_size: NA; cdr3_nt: TGCGCCAGCAGCCAAGGTGGTAGCTACGAGCGGTACTTC; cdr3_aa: CASSQGGSYERYF
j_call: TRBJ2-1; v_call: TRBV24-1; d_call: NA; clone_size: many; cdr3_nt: TGTGCCACCAGTGATAAGAACCCGCATCTCGATGAGCAGTTCTTC; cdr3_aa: CATSDKNPHLDEQFF
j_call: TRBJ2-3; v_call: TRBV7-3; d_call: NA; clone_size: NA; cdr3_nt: TGTGCCAGCAGCACGGCACGAAGCACAGATACGCAGTATTTT; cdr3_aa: CASSTARSTDTQYF
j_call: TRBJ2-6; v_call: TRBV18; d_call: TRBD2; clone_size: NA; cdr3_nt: TGTGCCAGCTCACCACCGGGACTAGCGGGGGGTCTATCTGGGGCCAACGTCCTGACTTTC; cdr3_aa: CASSPPGLAGGLSGANVLTF